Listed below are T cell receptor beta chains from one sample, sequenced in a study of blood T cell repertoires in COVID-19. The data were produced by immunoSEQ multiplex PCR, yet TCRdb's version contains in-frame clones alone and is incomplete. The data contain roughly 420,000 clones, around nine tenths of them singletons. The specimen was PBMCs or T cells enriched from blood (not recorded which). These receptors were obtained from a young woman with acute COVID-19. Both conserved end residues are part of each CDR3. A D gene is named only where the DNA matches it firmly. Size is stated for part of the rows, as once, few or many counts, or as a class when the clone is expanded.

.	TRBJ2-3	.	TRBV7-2	CASSPGVGAPDTQYF	TGTGCCAGCAGCCCCGGGGTGGGGGCCCCAGATACGCAGTATTTT
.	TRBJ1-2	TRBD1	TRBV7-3	CASSLQPGTGVYGYTF	TGTGCCAGCAGCCTCCAACCCGGGACAGGAGTGTATGGCTACACCTTC
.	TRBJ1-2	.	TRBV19	CASRPGGQNYGYTF	TGTGCCAGTAGGCCGGGGGGACAAAACTATGGCTACACCTTC
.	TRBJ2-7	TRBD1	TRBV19	CASSPSGGPYEQYF	TGTGCCAGTAGCCCATCAGGGGGCCCCTACGAGCAGTACTTC
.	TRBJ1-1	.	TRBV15	CATQGTTEAFF	TGTGCCACCCAGGGGACCACTGAAGCTTTCTTT
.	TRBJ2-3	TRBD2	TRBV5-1	CASSFSGGAYTDTQYF	TGCGCCAGCAGCTTCAGCGGGGGAGCTTACACAGATACGCAGTATTTT
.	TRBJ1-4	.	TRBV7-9	CASSLAHLKSSEKLFF	TGTGCCAGCAGCTTAGCCCACCTAAAATCGAGTGAAAAACTGTTTTTT
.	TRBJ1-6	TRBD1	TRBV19	CASNYGTAFSYNSPLHF	TGTGCCAGTAATTATGGGACAGCCTTTTCTTATAATTCACCCCTCCACTTT
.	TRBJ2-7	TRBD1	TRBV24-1	CATSKQGASGEQYF	TGTGCCACCAGTAAACAGGGGGCCTCTGGGGAGCAGTACTTC
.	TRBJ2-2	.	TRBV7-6	CASSLAGANTGELFF	TGTGCCAGCAGCTTAGCAGGGGCTAACACCGGGGAGCTGTTTTTT
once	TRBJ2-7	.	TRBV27	CASSSRVGEQYF	TGTGCCAGCAGTTCCAGGGTTGGGGAGCAGTACTTC
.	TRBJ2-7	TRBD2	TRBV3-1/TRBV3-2	CASSQTRTRPYEQYF	TGTGCCAGCAGCCAAACTAGGACTAGACCCTACGAGCAGTACTTC
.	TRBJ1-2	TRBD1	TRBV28	CASSPGTGSLGYTF	TGTGCCAGCAGTCCCGGGACAGGGTCACTTGGCTACACCTTC
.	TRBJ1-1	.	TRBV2	CASSDISGDSHTEAFF	TGTGCCAGCAGTGACATCTCTGGGGACTCACACACTGAAGCTTTCTTT
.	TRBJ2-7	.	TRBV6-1	CASSEGGRLYEQYF	TGTGCCAGCAGTGAGGGGGGAAGGCTTTACGAGCAGTACTTC
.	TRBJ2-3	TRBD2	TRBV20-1	CSASLQRGTDTQYF	TGCAGTGCTAGTCTTCAGCGGGGGACAGATACGCAGTATTTT
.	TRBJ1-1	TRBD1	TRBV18	CASSPSIGQGVNTEAFF	TGTGCCAGCTCACCTTCCATTGGACAGGGCGTGAACACTGAAGCTTTCTTT
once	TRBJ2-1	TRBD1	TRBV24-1	CATSQDRANEQFF	TGTGCCACCAGCCAAGACAGGGCCAATGAGCAGTTCTTC
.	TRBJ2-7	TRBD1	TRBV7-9	CASSLVERGTGIDEQYF	TGTGCCAGCAGCTTAGTGGAGAGAGGGACAGGCATCGACGAGCAGTACTTC
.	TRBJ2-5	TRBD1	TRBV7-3	CASSPGTGGGETQYF	TGTGCCAGCAGCCCTGGGACAGGGGGCGGAGAGACCCAGTACTTC
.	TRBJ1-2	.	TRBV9	CASSGESYGYTF	TGTGCCAGCAGCGGAGAGAGTTATGGCTACACCTTC
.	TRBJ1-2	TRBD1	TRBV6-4	CASSPGGDGYTF	TGTGCCAGCAGTCCAGGGGGCGATGGCTACACCTTC
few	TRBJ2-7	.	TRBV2	CASNPSLGEQYF	TGTGCCAGCAACCCATCACTAGGGGAGCAGTACTTC
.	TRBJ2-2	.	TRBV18	CASSRVQGNTGELFF	TGTGCCAGCTCCAGAGTACAGGGGAACACCGGGGAGCTGTTTTTT
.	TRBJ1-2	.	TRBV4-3	CASSQVPAGLSYGYTF	TGCGCCAGCAGCCAAGTCCCGGCGGGGCTTAGCTATGGCTACACCTTC
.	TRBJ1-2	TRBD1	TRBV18	CASSLGTVPDRYGYTF	TGTGCCAGCTCACTCGGGACAGTCCCCGATCGCTATGGCTACACCTTC
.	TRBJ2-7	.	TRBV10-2	CASTGPGFYEQYF	TGCGCCAGCACAGGGCCGGGTTTCTACGAGCAGTACTTC
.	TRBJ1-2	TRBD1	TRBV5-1	CASSLEDRGNYGYTF	TGCGCCAGCAGCTTGGAGGACAGGGGTAACTATGGCTACACCTTC
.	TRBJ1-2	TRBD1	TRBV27	CASSEGTGGGYGYTF	TGTGCCAGTAGCGAGGGGACAGGGGGTGGGTATGGCTACACCTTC
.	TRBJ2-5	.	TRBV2	CASSEIQGQETQYF	TGTGCCAGCAGTGAGATTCAGGGCCAAGAGACCCAGTACTTC
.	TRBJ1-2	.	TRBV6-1	CASSERGRWGYTF	TGTGCCAGCAGTGAAAGAGGGCGGTGGGGCTACACCTTC
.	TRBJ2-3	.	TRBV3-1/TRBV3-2	CASSQVAGAVADTQYF	TGTGCCAGCAGCCAAGTAGCAGGGGCCGTGGCAGATACGCAGTATTTT
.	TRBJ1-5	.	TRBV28	CASENPNQPQHF	TGTGCCAGTGAGAACCCCAATCAGCCCCAGCATTTT
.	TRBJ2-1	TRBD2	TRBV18	CASSLSRGGPIVQFF	TGTGCCAGCTCACTGTCTCGGGGGGGCCCGATCGTGCAGTTCTTC
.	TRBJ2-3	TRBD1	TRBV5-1	CASSLTLARTGVTQYF	TGCGCCAGCAGCTTGACGTTAGCTAGGACAGGGGTTACGCAGTATTTT
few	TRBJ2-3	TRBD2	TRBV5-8	CASSLAPAGTSTDTQYF	TGTGCCAGCAGCTTGGCGCCAGCGGGAACTAGCACAGATACGCAGTATTTT
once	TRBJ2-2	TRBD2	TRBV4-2	CASSYTSGGNTGELFF	TGTGCCAGCAGCTACACTAGCGGGGGTAACACCGGGGAGCTGTTTTTT
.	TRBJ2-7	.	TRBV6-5	CASSRTVSPYEQYF	TGTGCCAGCAGTAGGACTGTCTCTCCTTACGAGCAGTACTTC
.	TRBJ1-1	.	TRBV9	CASSGLEGGTEAFF	TGTGCCAGCAGCGGACTCGAGGGGGGGACTGAAGCTTTCTTT
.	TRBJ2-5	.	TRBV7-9	CASSFGPSRETQYF	TGTGCCAGCAGCTTCGGTCCCTCGAGGGAGACCCAGTACTTC